The 9 T cell receptor beta chains reported below all come from one sample, sequenced in a study of T cells in localized non-small cell lung cancer. Clones were read by immunoSEQ multiplex PCR, and TCRdb kept only the in-frame ones, dropping some. Altogether 35,000 to 50,000 clones are present, 75% to 90% being singletons, with the ten largest covering 6.4%. Sample: peripheral blood, taken before any cancer treatment. These receptors were taken from a man between 40 and 70 years old with stage I lung adenocarcinoma.

The chain couples TRBV6-1 to TRBJ2-2, with a weak D call TRBD1 (5 bases). Germline V CDR1 and CDR2: MNHNS, SASEGT. The CDR3 is 15 amino acids. Trimming pared 1 base from V and 4 bases from J, leaving 10 bases between. The DNA of the CDR3 is TGTGCCAGCAGTGAAGGGGGCTTGGGCACCGGGGAGCTGTTTTTT. Its translation: CASSEGGLGTGELFF.

The chain has TRBV18 and TRBJ1-2; D not certain. With 6 bases removed from V and 6 bases from J, the gap between germline ends came to 17 bases. Per germline, CDR1 KGHSH and CDR2 LQKENI. The CDR3 is 14 residues long. The CDR3 nucleotides are TGTGCCAGCTCCCCCGAGAGGGCCCCGAATGGCTACACCTTC. Translated: CASSPERAPNGYTF.

The V and J genes are TRBV7-9 and TRBJ2-7; 10 bases map to TRBD2. V was pared by 7 bases and J by 9 bases, with 12 bases of the junction left unmatched. The CDR3 has 14 amino acids. Per germline, CDR1 SEHNR and CDR2 FQNEAQ (reference sequence). For the CDR3, the DNA is TGTGCCAGCAACCAGGACCTAGCGGGAGACTTGCAGTACTTC. Its protein is CASNQDLAGDLQYF.

The chain links TRBV30 to TRBJ2-5; D is unclear. The V gene lost 3 bases and the J gene lost 4 bases, with 18 bases spanning the gap. Germline-derived CDR1 and CDR2 are GTSNPN and SVGIG (reference sequence). The CDR3 is made up of 15 amino acids. The CDR3 region has the DNA TGTGCCTGGAGCGTTAGCCCTAGGGTGGGAGAGACCCAGTACTTC. Residues: CAWSVSPRVGETQYF.

V usage is TRBV5-1 and J usage is TRBJ1-2, with a tentative D call TRBD1 (5 bases). The CDR3 loop spans 14 amino acids. In germline, CDR1 is SGHRS, CDR2 YFSETQ. V was shortened by 5 bases and J by 4 bases, with 15 bases between the two germline ends. The DNA of the CDR3 is TGCGCCAGCAGGGAGGGGAGTGGAGGCTATGGCTACACCTTC. This gives the protein CASREGSGGYGYTF.

The V and J genes are TRBV5-4 and TRBJ1-4, with no clear D. Germline CDR1 SGHNT, CDR2 YYREEE (reference sequence). V was clipped by 0 bases and J by 5 bases, with 11 bases between them. CDR3 length equals 15 residues. CDR3 coding DNA: TGTGCCAGCAGCTTGGGGGTCGGAGGAAATGAAAAACTGTTTTTT. This encodes CASSLGVGGNEKLFF.

The chain employs TRBV6-1 and TRBJ1-5; TRBD1 agrees at 7 bases. The CDR3 is made up of 12 amino acids. V lost 8 bases and J lost 16; bases outside the gene matches: 14. The germline V gene has CDR1 MNHNS and CDR2 SASEGT. CDR3 coding DNA: TGTGCCAGCGGGTTGGAGACAGGGACGGGACATTTT. Translated, it gives CASGLETGTGHF.

The chain recombines TRBV7-3 with TRBJ2-5; 16 bases line up with TRBD2. CDR1 and CDR2 (germline): SGHTA, FQGTGA. The CDR3 is 16 amino acids. J was trimmed by 5 bases and V by 2 bases; bases with no gene match: 2. Here the CDR3 reads CASSLQGLAGGETQYF. CDR3 nucleotide sequence: TGTGCCAGCAGCTTACAGGGACTAGCGGGAGGGGAGACCCAGTACTTC. Full variable domain (missing parts from reference TRBV7-3 and TRBJ2-5): GAGVSQTPSNKVTEKGKYVELRCDPISGHTALYWYRQSLGQGPEFLIYFQGTGAADDSGLPNDRFFAVRPEGSVSTLKIQRTERGDSAVYLCASSLQGLAGGETQYFGPGTRLLVL.

The V gene is TRBV2, the J gene TRBJ1-1; unclear D gene. V was pared by 8 bases and J by 6 bases, with 19 bases between. From germline, CDR1 is SNHLY and CDR2 FYNNEI. The CDR3 has 14 amino acids. In DNA, the CDR3 is TGTGCCAGCGATCGGGGAAGGCTAGGCGCTGAAGCTTTCTTT. Its translation is CASDRGRLGAEAFF.